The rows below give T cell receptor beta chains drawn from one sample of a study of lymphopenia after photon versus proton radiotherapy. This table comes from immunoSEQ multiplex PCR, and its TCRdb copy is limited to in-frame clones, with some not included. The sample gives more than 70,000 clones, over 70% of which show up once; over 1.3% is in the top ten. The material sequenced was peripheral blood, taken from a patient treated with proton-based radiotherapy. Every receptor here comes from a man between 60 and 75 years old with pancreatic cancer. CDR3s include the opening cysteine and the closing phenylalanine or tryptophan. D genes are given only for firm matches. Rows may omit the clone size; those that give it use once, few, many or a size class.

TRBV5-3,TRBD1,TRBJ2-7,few,TGTGCCAGAAGCCGGGACAGGTCGCCTACCTACGAGCAGTACTTC,CARSRDRSPTYEQYF
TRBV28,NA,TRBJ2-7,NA,TGTGCCAGCAGTGCCCGGGGCAGGGTGGCTAGCGAGCAGTACTTC,CASSARGRVASEQYF
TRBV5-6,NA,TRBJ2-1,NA,TGTGCCAGCAGCCGCAGAGGGCCTTCGGGCAATGAGCAGTTCTTC,CASSRRGPSGNEQFF
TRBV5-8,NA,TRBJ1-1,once,TGTGCCAGCAGCTTCAGGGGCGTCACTGAAGCTTTCTTT,CASSFRGVTEAFF
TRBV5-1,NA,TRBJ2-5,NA,TGCGCCAGCAGCTTGAGCGGGACACCTCAAGAGACCCAGTACTTC,CASSLSGTPQETQYF
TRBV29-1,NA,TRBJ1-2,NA,TGCAGCGCCGATGGGTTGCAGTATAGTGGCTACACCTTC,CSADGLQYSGYTF
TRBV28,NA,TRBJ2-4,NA,TGTGCCAGCAGTTCGGCCCCCTTAGCCAAAAACATTCAGTACTTC,CASSSAPLAKNIQYF
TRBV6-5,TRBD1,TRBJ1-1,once,TGTGCCAGCAGTTCCCGGACAGGGGCGGTCGAAGCTTTCTTT,CASSSRTGAVEAFF
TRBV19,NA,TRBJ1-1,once,TGTGCCAGTAGTGTAGGAAACACTGAAGCTTTCTTT,CASSVGNTEAFF
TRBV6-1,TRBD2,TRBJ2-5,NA,TGTGCCAGCAGTCCCGTCACTAGCGGGAGTAGCCAGTACTTC,CASSPVTSGSSQYF
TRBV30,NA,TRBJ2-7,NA,TGTGCCTGGAGTGAACAGGCCTACGAGCAGTACTTC,CAWSEQAYEQYF
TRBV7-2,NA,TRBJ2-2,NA,TGTGCCAGCAGCCAGATAAGGAACACCGGGGAGCTGTTTTTT,CASSQIRNTGELFF
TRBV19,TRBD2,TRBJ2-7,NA,TGTGCCAGTAGTAGGGGGACACTAGCGGGAGCTCCTCCTTTGGGTCTCTACGAGCAGTACTTC,CASSRGTLAGAPPLGLYEQYF
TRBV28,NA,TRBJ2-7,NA,TGTGCCAGCAGTTCTCCCCCCCGGGACGAGCAGTACTTC,CASSSPPRDEQYF
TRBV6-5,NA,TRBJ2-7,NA,TGTGCCAGCAGTTACTCGAGGGCAGGCGCCTACGAGCAGTACTTC,CASSYSRAGAYEQYF
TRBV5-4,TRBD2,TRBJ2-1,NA,TGTGCCAGCAGCTTGGGCGGGAGCGTTAATGAGCAGTTCTTC,CASSLGGSVNEQFF
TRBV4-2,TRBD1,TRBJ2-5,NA,TGTGCCAGCAGCCAAGATGGGACAGGGGGCAAAGAGACCCAGTACTTC,CASSQDGTGGKETQYF
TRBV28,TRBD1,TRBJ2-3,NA,TGTGCCAGCAGCTCGACAGGGGGCCTCACAGATACGCAGTATTTT,CASSSTGGLTDTQYF
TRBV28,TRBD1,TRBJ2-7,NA,TGTGCCAGCAGACCCGGGACAGGTAGGGTCTACGAGCAGTACTTC,CASRPGTGRVYEQYF
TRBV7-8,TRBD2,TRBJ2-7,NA,TGTGCCAGCAGCTTATCCGGGACTAGCGGGACTGGAGAGCAGTACTTC,CASSLSGTSGTGEQYF
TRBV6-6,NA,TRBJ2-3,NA,TGTGCCATATCGTCTGGCACAGATACGCAGTATTTT,CAISSGTDTQYF
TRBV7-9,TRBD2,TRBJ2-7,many,TGTGCCAGCAGCTTATATAGCGGGCGGGGCGAGCAGTACTTC,CASSLYSGRGEQYF
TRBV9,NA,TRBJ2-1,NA,TGTGCCAGCAGCACACGGGATAGTGAGCAGTTCTTC,CASSTRDSEQFF
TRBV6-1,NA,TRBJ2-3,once,TGTGCCAGCAGTGAATTCGGGGGCTATAGCACAGATACGCAGTATTTT,CASSEFGGYSTDTQYF
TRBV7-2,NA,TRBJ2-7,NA,TGTGCCAGCAGCTTAGCCCCAATCCCTACCTACGAGCAGTACTTC,CASSLAPIPTYEQYF
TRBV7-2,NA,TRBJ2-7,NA,TGTGCCAGCAGCCCAGACCCCCGAGGCGAGCAGTACTTC,CASSPDPRGEQYF
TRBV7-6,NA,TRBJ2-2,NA,TGTGCCAGCAGCCTACCCCTTGGGGGGTTCGGGGAGCTGTTTTTT,CASSLPLGGFGELFF
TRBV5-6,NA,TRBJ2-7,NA,TGTGCCAGCAGCTTGATTACATACGAGCAGTACTTC,CASSLITYEQYF
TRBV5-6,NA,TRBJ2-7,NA,TGTGCCAGCAGCTTGGGCGGGAAGGACGAGCAGTACTTC,CASSLGGKDEQYF
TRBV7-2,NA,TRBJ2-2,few,TGTGCCAGCAGCTTATGGGGGGTTCGGGAAACCGGGGAGCTGTTTTTT,CASSLWGVRETGELFF
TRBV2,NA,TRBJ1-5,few,TGTGCCAGCAGTGACCCAGACAGTGTTTTAAGAGGTTATCAGCCCCAGCATTTT,CASSDPDSVLRGYQPQHF
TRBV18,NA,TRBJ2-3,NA,TGTGCCAGCTCACCCATCCTGGGAGATACGCAGTATTTT,CASSPILGDTQYF
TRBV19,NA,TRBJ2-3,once,TGTGCCAGTAGTATCTTTAAGAGAGATACGCAGTATTTT,CASSIFKRDTQYF
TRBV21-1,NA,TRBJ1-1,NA,TGTGCCAGCAGGAAGCGGACGGGGAACACTGAAGCTTTCTTT,CASRKRTGNTEAFF
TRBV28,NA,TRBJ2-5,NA,TGTGCCAGCAGAACAGAAGAGACCCAGTACTTC,CASRTEETQYF
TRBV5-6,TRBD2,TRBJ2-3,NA,TGTGCCAGCAGCCCCCGACATCGGGGGGAGGCCGGAACAGATACGCAGTATTTT,CASSPRHRGEAGTDTQYF
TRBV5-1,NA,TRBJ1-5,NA,TGCGCCAGCAGCTCGATGCCCGGGTCAGGCAATCAGCCCCAGCATTTT,CASSSMPGSGNQPQHF
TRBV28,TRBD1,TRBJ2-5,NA,TGTGCCAGCAGTTCCGGGACAGGGATGGAGACCCAGTACTTC,CASSSGTGMETQYF
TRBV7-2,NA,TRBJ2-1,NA,TGTGCCAGCAGCTTAGCTCGGGGGCTCAGCGCTCAGCAGTTCTTC,CASSLARGLSAQQFF
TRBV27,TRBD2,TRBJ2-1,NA,TGTGCCAGCAGTTCCTCGGGGGGACTAGCGGCCCCCTCCTACAATGAGCAGTTCTTC,CASSSSGGLAAPSYNEQFF
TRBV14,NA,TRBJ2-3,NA,TGTGCCAGCAGCCCTCTTGGTGCAGATACGCAGTATTTT,CASSPLGADTQYF
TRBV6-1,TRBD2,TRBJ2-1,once,TGTGCCAGCAGTGGGGGGGGGACCCCCCGAGATGAGCAGTTCTTC,CASSGGGTPRDEQFF
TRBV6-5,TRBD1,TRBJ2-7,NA,TGTGCCAGCAGTTACACGACAGGGACCAACGACGAGCAGTACTTC,CASSYTTGTNDEQYF
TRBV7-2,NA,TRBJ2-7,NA,TGTGCCAGCAGCTTAGGGGCCAGCTACGAGCAGTACTTC,CASSLGASYEQYF
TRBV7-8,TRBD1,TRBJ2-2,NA,TGTGCCAGCAGCCTTACAGGGGACACCGGGGAGCTGTTTTTT,CASSLTGDTGELFF
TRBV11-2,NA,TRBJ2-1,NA,TGTGCCAGCAGCTTAGGCCGCAATGAGCAGTTCTTC,CASSLGRNEQFF
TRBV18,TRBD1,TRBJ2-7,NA,TGTGCCAGCTCACTTCAGGGGGAATACGAGCAGTACTTC,CASSLQGEYEQYF
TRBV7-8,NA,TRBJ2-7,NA,TGTGCCAGCACCTCCAGGGGTGAGCCCCCCTACGAGCAGTACTTC,CASTSRGEPPYEQYF
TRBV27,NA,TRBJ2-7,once,TGTGCCAGCAGTCAGACAGGACCCATCTACGAGCAGTACTTC,CASSQTGPIYEQYF
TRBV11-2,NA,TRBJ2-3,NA,TGTGCCAGCAGCTTAGATCTAATCCCAGCGACAGGTTCAGATACGCAGTATTTT,CASSLDLIPATGSDTQYF
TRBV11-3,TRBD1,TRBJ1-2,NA,TGTGCCAGCAGCTCCGTTGGGACAGGGGGCTATGGCTACACCTTC,CASSSVGTGGYGYTF
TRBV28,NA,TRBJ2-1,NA,TGTGCCAGCAGTTTACTACGCTCCTACAATGAGCAGTTCTTC,CASSLLRSYNEQFF
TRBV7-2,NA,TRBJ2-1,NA,TGTGCCAGCAGCTTAGTCGGGGGCAATGAGCAGTTCTTC,CASSLVGGNEQFF
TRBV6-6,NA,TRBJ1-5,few,TGTGCCAGCAGTTACTCTGGCTATAGCAATCAGCCCCAGCATTTT,CASSYSGYSNQPQHF
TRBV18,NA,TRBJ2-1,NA,TGTGCCAGCTCACCACTTGGCAATGAGCAGTTCTTC,CASSPLGNEQFF
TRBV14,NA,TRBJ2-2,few,TGTGCCAGCAGCCAAGTCGGGGGCGCCGGGGAGCTGTTTTTT,CASSQVGGAGELFF
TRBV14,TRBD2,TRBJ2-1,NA,TGTGCCAGCAGCCAGGCCACTAGCGGGGGACAGAATGAGCAGTTCTTC,CASSQATSGGQNEQFF
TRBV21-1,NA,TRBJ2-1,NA,TGTGCCAGCAGCAAACTCCCCTTCCCTTACAATGAGCAGTTCTTC,CASSKLPFPYNEQFF
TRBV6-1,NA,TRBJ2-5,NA,TGTGCCAGCATGGGGATACGGACGTTAGAGACCCAGTACTTC,CASMGIRTLETQYF